One sample yielded the 21 T cell receptor beta chains listed below, sequenced in a study of identical twins. TCRdb redid the calling of the 5' RACE reads with MiXCR, one entry per CDR3 protein. The sample has 470,000 or so distinct CDR3 sequences; roughly 26% are singletons. These same records also appear under a second study, on T cells expressing NK-cell markers.

The sample consisted of CD4+ T cells sorted from blood. Receptors were obtained from a woman younger than 35 in good health.

J is TRBJ2-5 and V is TRBV7-9, with D unresolved. Germline CDR1 reads SEHNR; CDR2 reads FQNEAQ (reference sequence). The CDR3 sequence is 14 residues long. V lost 5 bases to trimming and J lost 4 bases, with 14 bases between them. For the CDR3, the DNA is TGTGCCAGCAGCCCCTCTTTGGCTTCAGAGACCCAGTACTTC. Protein: CASSPSLASETQYF.

This clonotype occurred many times. The gene calls are TRBV20-1 and TRBJ2-4; a weak D match, TRBD1 (6 bases). The germline V gene has CDR1 DFQATT and CDR2 SNEGSKA (reference sequence). The CDR3 covers 15 residues. Deletions cut 0 bases from V and 0 bases from J, with 9 bases between. The CDR3, as DNA: TGCAGTGCTAGAGAAGGGACACTAGCCAAAAACATTCAGTACTTC. This gives the protein CSAREGTLAKNIQYF.

The J gene is TRBJ1-2, the V gene TRBV6-5; D remains unclear. CDR1 and CDR2 (germline): MNHEY, SVGAGI. Between the trimmed V and J ends, which lost 5 bases and 4 bases, there was a span of 14 bases. This CDR3 is built from 14 residues. In DNA, the CDR3 is TGTGCCAGCAGTGCCTCTGGATCTACCTATGGCTACACCTTC. It codes for CASSASGSTYGYTF.

The J gene is TRBJ1-2, the V gene TRBV18, with D unclear. The length of the CDR3 is 12 residues. Trimming pared 8 bases from V and 8 bases from J, leaving 15 bases between. CDR1 KGHSH and CDR2 LQKENI come from the germline V gene. The CDR3 DNA reads TGTGCCAGCCACGGCGGCCGCTGGGGCTACACCTTC. This encodes CASHGGRWGYTF.

J is TRBJ1-2 and V is TRBV7-9; no definite D call. CDR1 is SEHNR, CDR2 FQNEAQ, per germline (reference sequence). V gave up 5 bases and J gave up 4 bases, with 17 bases separating them. CDR3 length: 15 amino acids. The CDR3 region has the DNA TGTGCCAGCAGCCCCCCCTGGGATACTTCCTATGGCTACACCTTC. Encoded protein: CASSPPWDTSYGYTF.

The chain combines TRBV5-1 with TRBJ2-7; 8 nucleotides match TRBD2. Germline V lookup: CDR1 SGHRS, CDR2 YFSETQ. V gave up 6 bases and J gave up 2 bases; unmatched junction bases: 4. This CDR3 has 13 amino acids. CDR3 in amino acids: CASTREGTYEQYF. The CDR3 region has the DNA TGCGCCAGCACCCGGGAGGGCACCTACGAGCAGTACTTC.

The CDR3 DNA follows: TGCGCCAGCAGGGCTAGCGGGAGGAGCTCCTACAATGAGCAGTTCTTC. It codes for CASRASGRSSYNEQFF. This chain connects TRBV5-1 to TRBJ2-1, with TRBD2 matching 11 bases. Looked up from germline, CDR1 is SGHRS and CDR2 is YFSETQ. The CDR3 contains 16 residues. J was trimmed by 0 bases and V by 5 bases; bases with no gene match: 4.

This clonotype was picked up a small number of times. CDR3 residues: CASSEGSGPSGRKTQYF. In DNA form, the CDR3 reads TGTGCCAGCAGTGAAGGTTCCGGGCCTAGCGGGAGGAAGACCCAGTACTTC. The chain joins TRBV6-1 to TRBJ2-5, with 11 nucleotides matching TRBD2. Germline V gives CDR1 MNHNS, CDR2 SASEGT. After removal of 1 base from V and 6 bases from J, the junction contained 10 bases not matched to a gene. This CDR3 has 17 residues.

This clonotype was detected a few times. This chain connects TRBV12-3 or TRBV12-4 to TRBJ2-7, with 10 nucleotides matching TRBD2. The junction had 8 bases not matched to a gene; V was cut back by 7 bases and J by 5 bases. The CDR3 totals 14 residues. CDR3 bases: TGTGCCAGCAATCCTAGCGGGGGTTCCAACGAGCAGTACTTC. Residues: CASNPSGGSNEQYF.

The chain couples TRBV29-1 to TRBJ2-7; TRBD1 might be the D (5 bases). This CDR3 region has 13 residues. The germline gives CDR1 SQVTM, CDR2 ANQGSEA. V was pared by 3 bases and J by 1 base, with 10 bases between. The CDR3 spells CSVEADSSYEQYF. CDR3 DNA sequence: TGCAGCGTTGAGGCTGACAGTTCCTACGAGCAGTACTTC.

The chain is built from TRBV20-1 and TRBJ1-1; D is unclear. Trimming took off 2 bases at V and 11 bases at J, with 12 bases between the two ends. The CDR3 consists of 11 residues. Germline V lookup: CDR1 DFQATT, CDR2 SNEGSKA (reference sequence). CDR3 sequence: CSARFLRSAFF. The CDR3 nucleotides read TGCAGTGCTAGATTTCTTCGTTCGGCTTTCTTT.

Points on this clonotype: An end of the junction does not agree with germline; a read error may underlie this. The genes are TRBV9 and TRBJ2-1, with 9 bases lining up with TRBD2. Germline loops: CDR1 SGDLS, CDR2 YYNGEE. This CDR3 region has 13 residues. The CDR3 sequence: CASIVAGDNEQFF. CDR3 nucleotide sequence: TGTGCCAGCATCGTAGCGGGAGACAATGAGCAGTTCTTC.

This clonotype was seen at least ten times. The rearrangement joins TRBV20-1 to TRBJ2-5, with 7 bases identical to TRBD1. V dropped 1 base and J dropped 5; count of bases not matched to a gene: 10. Germline V gene lookup returns CDR1 DFQATT and CDR2 SNEGSKA (reference sequence). The CDR3 contains 15 residues. This CDR3 reads CSARGYRGSMETQYF. The CDR3 DNA sequence: TGCAGTGCTAGAGGGTACAGGGGATCAATGGAGACCCAGTACTTC.

This clonotype was found a few times. The chain combines TRBV7-2 with TRBJ2-7, with 8 bases fitting TRBD1. This CDR3 contains 15 residues. Germline V gene lookup returns CDR1 SGHTA and CDR2 FQGNSA. V shed 4 bases, J shed 3 bases, and the junction held 8 bases outside the gene matches. In nucleotides, the CDR3 is TGTGCCAGCAGCTCTCGATCAGGGGGCGTCTACGAGCAGTACTTC. Its protein is CASSSRSGGVYEQYF.

The chain joins TRBV20-1 to TRBJ2-7; 9 bases line up with TRBD1. Germline assignment: CDR1 DFQATT and CDR2 SNEGSKA (reference sequence). This CDR3 has 15 residues. The trim removed 6 bases at V and 5 bases at J, leaving 14 bases unmatched. The CDR3 bases are TGCAGTGCCAGAAATCTCCGGGACAGGGCCAACGAGCAGTACTTC. Translation: CSARNLRDRANEQYF.

This clonotype occurred a few times. The chain has TRBV7-2 and TRBJ1-2, with D possibly being TRBD1 (6 bases). The CDR3 runs 14 residues. Trimming took 0 bases from V and 7 from J, leaving 12 bases between them. CDR1 SGHTA and CDR2 FQGNSA come from the germline V gene. CDR3 nucleotide sequence: TGTGCCAGCAGCTTAGCAACAGGGTCGGCTGGCTACACCTTC. Translating it yields CASSLATGSAGYTF. Full variable domain (outside the CDR3, taken from reference TRBV7-2 and TRBJ1-2): GAGVSQSPSNKVTEKGKDVELRCDPISGHTALYWYRQSLGQGLEFLIYFQGNSAPDKSGLPSDRFSAERTGGSVSTLTIQRTQQEDSAVYLCASSLATGSAGYTFGSGTRLTVV.

The chain uses TRBV7-2 and TRBJ1-2; D call uncertain. In germline, CDR1 is SGHTA, CDR2 FQGNSA. The CDR3 loop spans 13 amino acids. V lost 4 bases to trimming and J lost 8 bases, with 14 bases between them. In DNA, the CDR3 is TGTGCCAGCAGCTACTTAGGGCACGGCGGCTACACCTTC. It specifies CASSYLGHGGYTF.

This clonotype was picked up many times. This chain joins TRBV18 and TRBJ2-2; a possible D gene is TRBD1 (5 bases). V was cut by 6 bases and J by 0 bases, with 14 bases left in between. This CDR3 region has 16 residues. CDR1 KGHSH and CDR2 LQKENI come from the germline V gene. Written as DNA, the CDR3 is TGTGCCAGCTCCCCTTTACAGACAGCGAACACCGGGGAGCTGTTTTTT. This gives the protein CASSPLQTANTGELFF.

The CDR3 DNA follows: TGTGCCTGGACAGAATCTCCAGATACGCAGTATTTT. Translating gives CAWTESPDTQYF. V gene TRBV30 combines with J gene TRBJ2-3; no firm D call. The germline V gene encodes CDR1 GTSNPN and CDR2 SVGIG (reference sequence). CDR3 length equals 12 residues. With 4 bases removed from V and 4 bases from J, the gap between germline ends came to 9 bases.

As regards this clonotype: A much larger clone sits a single nucleotide away, making a read error possible. The gene calls are TRBV3-1 and TRBJ2-7; D gene unclear. Germline V gene lookup returns CDR1 LGHDT and CDR2 YNNKEL (reference sequence). The CDR3 contains 12 residues. V was trimmed by 4 bases and J by 0 bases, leaving 4 bases between them. CDR3 amino acids: CASSRASYEQYF. The CDR3 DNA sequence: TGTGCCAGCAGCCGGGCCTCCTACGAGCAGTACTTC.

The J gene is TRBJ2-7, the V gene TRBV20-1; TRBD1 or TRBD2 may be the D gene (6 bases each). Per germline, CDR1 DFQATT and CDR2 SNEGSKA (reference sequence). The V end lost 6 bases, the J end lost 4 bases, and 22 bases lay between the germline ends. The CDR3 runs to 15 residues. DNA of the CDR3: TGCAGTGCCAACACACCCGGGGGCTCGGGGTACGAGCAGTACTTC. Protein sequence: CSANTPGGSGYEQYF.